The present TCR beta chain was sequenced within a study of T cells in Graves' hyperthyroidism and ophthalmopathy (dated by TCRdb to the late 2010s). In the study overall: To identify distinguishing TCR V-J signatures, a discovery cohort of about 95 patients was used, comprising 43 with Graves' ophthalmopathy and around 60 with stable Graves' hyperthyroidism. Whether ophthalmopathy could be predicted prospectively was tested in an independent validation cohort made up of roughly 19 hyperthyroidism patients plus 17 patients who later progressed to ophthalmopathy. The 90 to 100 discovery patients were randomly divided into training and test sets at a 7:3 ratio. In addition, the study compared T-cell repertoires in thyroid tissue and in blood from 6 or 7 Graves' hyperthyroidism patients. After blood sampling, hyperthyroidism patients were treated with methimazole at a starting dose of 30 mg daily, and ophthalmopathy patients were treated with high-dose intravenous methylprednisolone. The paper describes TCR Vbeta CDR3 sequencing of about 140 peripheral blood samples, made up of 43 ophthalmopathy patients, 70 to 75 hyperthyroidism patients and about 17 progressor patients.

V lost 0 bases and J lost 3 bases; the stretch between them is 12 bases long. Looking up the germline V gene yields CDR1 SGHDT and CDR2 YYEEEE. There are 15 amino acids in the CDR3, from cysteine to phenylalanine inclusive. The DNA shown is the 45-base CDR3, in frame from base 1. Broad study findings and their caveats: No statistical method was used to fix the sample size in advance, and group allocation was not hidden from the investigators. In validation, progression to ophthalmopathy was predicted by the model with roughly 71% sensitivity and roughly 72% specificity, a median of 6.5 months before onset. Blood samples also contained most of the expanded thyroid clonotypes (frequency above 0.001), which suggests that blood repertoires may reflect thyroid immune responses. A model built on a 13 V-J signature distinguished ophthalmopathy from stable hyperthyroidism, reaching over 85% sensitivity and around 82% specificity in cross-validation and 80%/75% in testing.

Graves' hyperthyroidism was defined as stable when no progression to ophthalmopathy occurred over 18 months of follow-up. Hyperthyroidism patients were newly diagnosed, had a disease duration of under 2 months, and were aged 18 to 65 years. The study excluded patients with uncontrolled infections, other autoimmune diseases, pregnancy or lactation. Diagnoses were established on the basis of clinical symptoms, serum thyroxine and TRAb, thyroid ultrasound, and orbital computed tomography. Total RNA was extracted with Trizol reagent, and quality was checked on an Agilent 2100 Bioanalyzer. Amplification of TCR beta CDR3 regions was carried out from RNA transcripts. The TCR CDR3 was subjected to a first round of RT-PCR using the HTBI primer set and the Qiagen OneStep RT-PCR kit. Libraries were constructed in a second round of multiplex PCR, after which size selection and purification were carried out. The libraries were sequenced on an Illumina HiSeq2000 using paired-end 100 bp reads. Per the original workflow: SOAPnuke was used to process the raw data, removing reads that contained adapters or uncalled bases, had a mean Phred below 15, or lacked an exact match to the constant primer or identifier. High-quality paired reads were merged with COPE v1.2.5, and unique nucleotide sequences were defined as clonotypes. Clonotypes were aligned to IMGT TRBV, TRBD and TRBJ reference segments using MiTCR v1.1. Only V-J combinations with frequency above 0.0001, covering approximately 99% of repertoires, were analysed. The TCS score was defined as the ratio of F50 (clonal expansion) to E x V (chaos), calculated using BLOSUM62-based TCRdist between CDR3 peptides within each V-J. Welch's t-statistics and random forest reduced roughly 500 V-J features to 13, which were used in a naive Bayes classifier (R e1071). The similarity between thyroid and blood repertoires was quantified using the Morisita-Horn index. TCRdb reworked the public reads: Q25 trimming with fastp, MiXCR clone assembly, productive beta chains retained. Rows with one shared CDR3 protein collapse into an entry with the most common genes and DNA. The V and J calls, along with clone size, are taken from TCRdb and not from the paper's own processing. Here the sample has a few hundred thousand distinct CDR3 sequences; around 42% occur a single time. Of the sample, 7.5% to 8.5% is held by the ten largest clones.

Concerning this clonotype: No antigen is known for it. Base qualities are missing; no much larger clone stands one base away.

The V and J genes are TRBV5-6 and TRBJ1-1, and possibly TRBD1, on 5 matching bases. Sequencing input: peripheral blood or thyroid tissue (not recorded which). The sequence derives from a woman aged 18-30 years with Graves' hyperthyroidism. The CDR3 has the sequence CASSLVGWGDTEAFF. The sequenced DNA is TGTGCCAGCAGCTTGGTAGGGTGGGGGGACACTGAAGCTTTCTTT.